Below are 27 T cell receptor beta chains sequenced from a single sample in a study of cytomegalovirus exposure and HLA in healthy donors. The PCR used 60 Vbeta and 13 Jbeta primers. Libraries were prepared by immunoSEQ multiplex PCR; TCRdb keeps only in-frame clonotypes and omits some of them. The table has some 120,000 clones, around 80% seen once; the top ten hold around 5%. Material for sequencing was PBMCs. The origin of the receptors is a man aged 25 to 45 in good health and CMV-seropositive.

In nucleotides, the CDR3 is TGTGCCAGCAGAGGCCGACAGTGCCCCCAGCATTTT. Protein: CASRGRQCPQHF. The V and J genes are TRBV2 and TRBJ1-5; a weak D match, TRBD1 (5 bases). This CDR3 region has 12 residues. Germline V gene sequence: CDR1 SNHLY, CDR2 FYNNEI. The germline V and J ends were trimmed by 6 bases and 10 bases, with 13 bases remaining between them.

The chain carries TRBV28 and TRBJ1-3; possible D gene TRBD1, 6 bases. The CDR3 totals 15 residues. In germline, CDR1 is MDHEN, CDR2 SYDVKM. V lost 6 bases and J lost 0, with 12 bases in between. CDR3 residues: CASSQTGVSGNTIYF. The CDR3 DNA is TGTGCCAGCAGCCAGACAGGCGTCTCTGGAAACACCATATATTTT.

The DNA of the CDR3 is TGTGCCAGCAGTGAATCCGGGACAGCCGGACGATACTATGGCTACACCTTC. Translating gives CASSESGTAGRYYGYTF. The chain is built from TRBV6-1 and TRBJ1-2; 7 bases map to TRBD1. Germline-derived CDR1 and CDR2 are MNHNS and SASEGT. V was clipped by 2 bases and J by 3 bases; unmatched bases: 12. The CDR3 has 17 amino acids.

This rearrangement joins TRBV5-6 to TRBJ1-1, with unresolved D. V was clipped by 4 bases and J by 7 bases, with 17 bases between them. Germline CDR1 is SGHDT and CDR2 is YYEEEE. The CDR3 has 14 residues. The CDR3, as DNA: TGTGCCAGCAGCGATAGAGAGGGATTCGGTGAAGCTTTCTTT. This gives the protein CASSDREGFGEAFF.

The rearrangement joins TRBV30 to TRBJ2-2; 9 bases agree with TRBD2. Trimming removed 5 bases from V and 7 bases from J; junction bases left unmatched: 20. Germline V lookup: CDR1 GTSNPN, CDR2 SVGIG (reference sequence). This CDR3 has 18 amino acids. Written as DNA, the CDR3 is TGTGCCTGGGCCCCCTTTCTAGCGGGGTACGACCAGGTCGGGGAGCTGTTTTTT. It is translated as CAWAPFLAGYDQVGELFF. Full variable domain (outside the CDR3, taken from reference TRBV30 and TRBJ2-2): SQTIHQWPATLVQPVGSPLSLECTVEGTSNPNLYWYRQAAGRGLQLLFYSVGIGQISSEVPQNLSASRPQDRQFILSSKKLLLSDSGFYLCAWAPFLAGYDQVGELFFGEGSRLTVL.

This clone was observed a handful of times. The rearrangement joins TRBV7-2 to TRBJ2-3, with TRBD1 as a possible D gene (5 bases). Trimming took off 1 base at V and 3 bases at J, with 14 bases between the two ends. CDR1 and CDR2 (germline): SGHTA, FQGNSA. The CDR3 is made up of 16 amino acids. Written as DNA, the CDR3 is TGTGCCAGCAGCTTAGTCGATGGGCAGGGTACAGATACGCAGTATTTT. Translated: CASSLVDGQGTDTQYF.

The count of this clone is one. The gene calls are TRBV9 and TRBJ1-6, with D hard to call. Per germline, CDR1 SGDLS and CDR2 YYNGEE. The length of the CDR3 is 14 residues. Trimming left V 0 bases short and J 4 bases short, with 5 bases between. The chain's CDR3 is CASSVDSYNSPLHF. Here the CDR3 DNA reads TGTGCCAGCAGCGTAGACAGTTATAATTCACCCCTCCACTTT.

The chain carries TRBV4-2 and TRBJ2-1; 10 bases map to TRBD2. Germline V gives CDR1 LGHNA, CDR2 YNFKEQ. The V segment lost 0 bases and the J segment 5 bases; nucleotides outside the gene matches: 13. The CDR3 runs to 19 residues. Here the CDR3 DNA reads TGTGCCAGCAGCCAAGACCTAGCACTAGCGGGGCGGCCTAACAATGAGCAGTTCTTC. It specifies CASSQDLALAGRPNNEQFF.

This chain uses TRBV4-2 with TRBJ1-4; 10 bases match TRBD1. CDR3 length: 15 residues. Per the germline V gene, CDR1 is LGHNA and CDR2 is YNFKEQ. J gave up 6 bases and V 5 bases, and 6 bases lay outside the gene matches. The CDR3 nucleotides read TGTGCCAGCAGCGACCTAGGACAGGGGGATGAAAAACTGTTTTTT. Its translation is CASSDLGQGDEKLFF.

The chain recombines TRBV19 with TRBJ2-1, with D tentatively TRBD2 (6 bases). CDR1 is LNHDA, CDR2 SQIVND, per germline (reference sequence). The CDR3 is made up of 15 amino acids. The V gene lost 1 base and the J gene lost 5 bases, with 12 bases spanning the gap. CDR3 nucleotides: TGTGCCAGTAGTATAGGTTCGGGGGTCCACAATGAGCAGTTCTTC. Its translation: CASSIGSGVHNEQFF.

The chain combines TRBV11-3 with TRBJ2-1; 11 bases line up with TRBD2. Germline V gene data show CDR1 as SGHNT and CDR2 as YENEEA. Losses at the gene ends were 5 bases for V and 4 bases for J; bases not matched to a gene: 4. CDR3 size: 15 residues. The CDR3 spells CASSTGLAVYNEQFF. The CDR3 nucleotides are TGTGCCAGCAGCACGGGACTAGCGGTTTACAATGAGCAGTTCTTC.

V gene TRBV6-6 combines with J gene TRBJ1-1; D gene ambiguous. The V end lost 0 bases, the J end lost 4 bases, and 9 bases lay between the germline ends. This CDR3 contains 14 residues. The V gene's germline CDR1 is MNHNY and CDR2 SVGAGI (reference sequence). In DNA, the CDR3 is TGTGCCAGCAGTTACTCGAGGGAGGTCACTGAAGCTTTCTTT. It encodes CASSYSREVTEAFF.

This clone has just a few counts. The V gene is TRBV7-9, the J gene TRBJ1-6; TRBD1 is a possible D gene (5 bases). Looked up from germline, CDR1 is SEHNR and CDR2 is FQNEAQ (reference sequence). The V and J ends lost 5 bases and 9 bases respectively, with 14 bases between them. The CDR3 totals 14 residues. The CDR3 sequence is CASSPGGDGSPLHF. The CDR3 region has the DNA TGTGCCAGCAGCCCGGGCGGGGACGGTTCACCCCTCCACTTT.

The V and J genes are TRBV13 and TRBJ2-1, with D tentatively TRBD2 (6 bases). V was cut by 10 bases and J by 0 bases, with 19 bases left in between. Germline V CDR1 and CDR2: PRHDT, FYEKMQ (reference sequence). CDR3 length: 16 residues. In nucleotides, the CDR3 is TGTGCCACAATAAGGACTGCCGGGAGCTCCTACAATGAGCAGTTCTTC. Translation: CATIRTAGSSYNEQFF.

The genes are TRBV4-2 and TRBJ2-5; TRBD2 aligns across 7 bases. CDR1 and CDR2 (germline): LGHNA, YNFKEQ. Losses at the gene ends were 2 bases for V and 2 bases for J; bases not matched to a gene: 5. This CDR3 has 15 residues. CDR3 amino acids: CASSQPGLSQETQYF. CDR3 sequence (DNA): TGTGCCAGCAGCCAACCGGGACTATCGCAAGAGACCCAGTACTTC.

The CDR3 DNA is TGTGCCGGGGCGGGGCGTGCAACTAATGAAAAACTGTTTTTT. This encodes CAGAGRATNEKLFF. This chain uses TRBV28 with TRBJ1-4, with D tentatively TRBD1 (5 bases). The CDR3 sequence is 14 residues long. The germline V gene has CDR1 MDHEN and CDR2 SYDVKM. Trimming cost V 11 bases and J 0 bases, with 13 bases left between them.

The chain joins TRBV19 to TRBJ1-1; D is ambiguous. The CDR3 runs 13 residues. Germline CDR1 LNHDA, CDR2 SQIVND (reference sequence). Deletions cut 3 bases from V and 1 base from J, with 6 bases between. As DNA, the CDR3 is TGTGCCAGTAGTATCAGCGGGAACACTGAAGCTTTCTTT. This codes for CASSISGNTEAFF.

V is TRBV7-8 and J is TRBJ2-7, with TRBD2 matching 7 bases. Germline loops: CDR1 SGHVS, CDR2 FQNEAQ. V lost 2 bases to trimming and J lost 6 bases; unmatched junction nucleotides: 4. The length of the CDR3 is 13 residues. CDR3 amino acids: CASSLSGLVEQYF. The CDR3 region has the DNA TGTGCCAGCAGCTTATCTGGACTAGTCGAGCAGTACTTC.

The CDR3 is CASSFSGGADTQYF. In nucleotides, the CDR3 is TGTGCCAGCAGTTTTAGCGGGGGGGCGGATACGCAGTATTTT. The genes are TRBV7-9 and TRBJ2-3; 11 nucleotides line up with TRBD2. CDR1 is SEHNR and CDR2 is FQNEAQ in the germline V gene (reference sequence). The CDR3 is 14 amino acids. V was clipped by 6 bases and J by 6 bases; unmatched bases: 5.

This sequence joins TRBV7-2 and TRBJ2-2; TRBD1 matches 7 bases. The CDR3 totals 14 residues. Germline lookup yields CDR1 SGHTA and CDR2 FQGNSA. The junction had 5 bases not matched to a gene; V was cut back by 6 bases and J by 4 bases. The CDR3, as DNA: TGTGCCAGCAGTTTGACAGGGCTCACCGGGGAGCTGTTTTTT. Translating gives CASSLTGLTGELFF.

The chain joins TRBV7-6 to TRBJ2-7; maybe TRBD2 (5 bases). Germline V lookup: CDR1 SGHVS, CDR2 FNYEAQ. The V and J ends lost 1 base and 5 bases respectively, with 9 bases between them. The CDR3 length is 13 residues. As DNA, the CDR3 is TGTGCCAGCAGCTTAGGGGAGAGGGACGAGCAGTACTTC. It codes for CASSLGERDEQYF.

Only one count was recorded for this clone. The V gene is TRBV28, the J gene TRBJ2-7; D is possibly TRBD1 (5 bases). Germline V gives CDR1 MDHEN, CDR2 SYDVKM. This CDR3 comprises 15 residues. Trimming left V 7 bases short and J 0 bases short, with 16 bases between. CDR3 nucleotide sequence: TGTGCCAGCACCGATTTGACAGTTATCTCCTACGAGCAGTACTTC. This sequence encodes CASTDLTVISYEQYF.

CDR3 sequence (DNA): TGTGCCAGCAGTGAAGCGGGGACTAGCTCCTACGAGCAGTACTTC. Its translation: CASSEAGTSSYEQYF. The gene calls are TRBV2 and TRBJ2-5, with TRBD2 matching 8 bases. The better agreement between TRBJ2-7 and the DNA end casts doubt on the J call. This CDR3 is 15 amino acids long. In germline, CDR1 is SNHLY, CDR2 FYNNEI.

The count of this clone is one. The V and J genes are TRBV30 and TRBJ2-5, with TRBD1 identical over 7 bases. CDR1 and CDR2 from the germline V gene are GTSNPN and SVGIG (reference sequence). The CDR3 contains 15 residues. With 3 bases clipped from V and 5 bases from J, the junction kept 12 bases outside the gene matches. As DNA, the CDR3 is TGTGCCTGGAGGAGAATACAGGGGTATCGGGAGACCCAGTACTTC. This encodes CAWRRIQGYRETQYF.

The chain recombines TRBV5-5 with TRBJ2-7; 12 positions match TRBD2. CDR3 length: 16 amino acids. Trimming took 3 bases from V and 1 from J; bases not matched to a gene: 5. Germline V lookup: CDR1 SGHKS, CDR2 YYEKEE (reference sequence). The CDR3 DNA is TGTGCCAGCAGCTCACAGACTAGCGGGGGTTCCTACGAGCAGTACTTC. This encodes CASSSQTSGGSYEQYF.

The chain employs TRBV28 and TRBJ1-3; the D is unclear. The CDR3 consists of 13 residues. From germline, CDR1 is MDHEN and CDR2 SYDVKM. The V end lost 6 bases, the J end lost 1 base, and 7 bases lay between the germline ends. This chain's CDR3 is CASSPFSGNTIYF. The CDR3 coding sequence is TGTGCCAGCAGCCCGTTTTCTGGAAACACCATATATTTT.

This sequence joins TRBV4-2 and TRBJ1-2; the D gene is possibly TRBD1 (6 bases). V was trimmed by 0 bases and J by 3 bases, leaving 17 bases between them. The CDR3 runs 17 residues. Germline V gives CDR1 LGHNA, CDR2 YNFKEQ. Here the CDR3 DNA reads TGTGCCAGCAGCCAAGATTACAGGGCAGATCGTGACTATGGCTACACCTTC. This gives the protein CASSQDYRADRDYGYTF.